This section outlines one TCR beta chain sequence together with its context. What it recognizes is unknown. The read finishes 3 residues shy of the CDR3 end, and the germline J gene is used to complete it. Repertoires were generated with immunoSEQ multiplex PCR, while TCRdb's copy carries only in-frame clones and drops some. The repertoire table contains 45,000 to 55,000 clones. This sample was included in a study of T cells in women clearing cervical HPV infection. The wider study: Controls were women whose single incident HPV16 infection cleared within 12 months without precancer or cancer. Case blood was drawn a median approximately 150 days after lesion detection.

Broader study findings: Repertoire richness, not evenness, was significantly elevated in CIN3+ cases versus controls. Each sample's T-cell count was unknown, possibly confounding richness.

The germline CDR1 and CDR2 sequences are GTSNPN and SVGIG (reference sequence). The CDR3 runs to 18 residues. V dropped 4 bases and J dropped 2 bases, with 25 bases sitting between them. This clonotype was obtained from a woman aged 18 to 75 with a cervical HPV16 infection that either progressed to CIN3+ or cleared (not recorded which). Sequencing was done on a sample of blood buffy coat. This chain uses TRBV30 with TRBJ2-3; possibly TRBD2 for D (6 bases). The CDR3 here is CAWTPQGKAGKFTDTQYF. CDR3 DNA (partial): TGTGCCTGGACTCCCCAGGGAAAAGCGGGTAAATTCACAGATACG.